This T cell receptor (beta chain) was obtained from a study of glioma-infiltrating T cells. In regard to this clonotype: Its cognate antigen is unknown. This may be a read error: a much more frequent sequence differs by one nucleotide.

Looked up from germline, CDR1 is SNHLY and CDR2 is FYNNEI. This CDR3 region has 14 residues. The study's findings and limits: Tissue-blood divergence was below expectation in non-neoplastic patients, above in gliomas. Tissue and blood shared very few CDR3 sequences.

The iRepertoire nested amplicon-rescue multiplex PCR amplified TCR alpha and beta CDR3s from RNA. TCRdb re-called the multiplex PCR reads with MiXCR, one entry per CDR3 protein. The sample consists of approximately 190,000 distinct CDR3 sequences, about 31% of them appearing once. The chain uses TRBV2 and TRBJ2-1, with D possibly being TRBD1 (5 bases). The sample was glioma tissue, nonneoplastic brain tissue, or PBMCs (not recorded which). This receptor was taken from a human donor with low-grade glioma or glioblastoma, undergoing nonglioma brain surgery, or in good health (not recorded which). The CDR3 sequence is CAGRTGLSYNEQFF. The CDR3 region has the DNA TGTGCCGGCAGAACAGGTCTTTCCTACAATGAGCAGTTCTTC.